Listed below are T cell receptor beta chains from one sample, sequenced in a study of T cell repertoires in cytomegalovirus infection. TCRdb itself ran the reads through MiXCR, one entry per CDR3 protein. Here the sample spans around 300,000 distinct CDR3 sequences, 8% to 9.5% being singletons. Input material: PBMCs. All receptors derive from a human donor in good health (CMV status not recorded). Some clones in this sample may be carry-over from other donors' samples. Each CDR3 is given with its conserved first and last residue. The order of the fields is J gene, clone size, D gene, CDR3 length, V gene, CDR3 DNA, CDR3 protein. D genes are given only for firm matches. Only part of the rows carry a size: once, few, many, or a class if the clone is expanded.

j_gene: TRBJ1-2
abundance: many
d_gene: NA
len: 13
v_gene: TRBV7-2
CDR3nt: TGTGCCAGCAGCTTGGCTCCTTTGTTGGGCTACACCTTC
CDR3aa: CASSLAPLLGYTF

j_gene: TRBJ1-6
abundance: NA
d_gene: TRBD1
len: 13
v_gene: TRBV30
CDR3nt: TGTGCCTGGACTGTGGACAGGGATTCACCCCTCCACTTT
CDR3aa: CAWTVDRDSPLHF

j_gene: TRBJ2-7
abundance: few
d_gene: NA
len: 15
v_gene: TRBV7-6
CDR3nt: TGTGCCAGCAGCGCCCTTGGGCCCAACTCCTACGAGCAGTACTTC
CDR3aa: CASSALGPNSYEQYF

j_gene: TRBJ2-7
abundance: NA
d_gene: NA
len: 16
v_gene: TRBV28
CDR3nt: TGTGCCAGCAGTTTATCGGGTTCTAGCGACTCCTACGAGCAGTACTTC
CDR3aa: CASSLSGSSDSYEQYF

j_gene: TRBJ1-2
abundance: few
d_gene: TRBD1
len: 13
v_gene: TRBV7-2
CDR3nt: TGTGCCAGCAGTCGGACAGGGAACTATGGCTACACCTTC
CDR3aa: CASSRTGNYGYTF

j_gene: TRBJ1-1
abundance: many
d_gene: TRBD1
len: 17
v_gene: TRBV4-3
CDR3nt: TGCGCCAGCAGCCACCTCCATTCAGGGGGGACGGGAACTGAAGCTTTCTTT
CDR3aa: CASSHLHSGGTGTEAFF

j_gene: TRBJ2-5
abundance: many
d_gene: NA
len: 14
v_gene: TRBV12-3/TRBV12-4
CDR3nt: TGTGCCAGCAGTGCCGGCGGGCGGAAAGAGACCCAGTACTTC
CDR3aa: CASSAGGRKETQYF

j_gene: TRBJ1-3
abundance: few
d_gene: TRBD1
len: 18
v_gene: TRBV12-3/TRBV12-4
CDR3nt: TGTGCCAGCAGTTTAAACCCTGGGACAGGGGGCATAGAAAACACCATATATTTT
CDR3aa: CASSLNPGTGGIENTIYF

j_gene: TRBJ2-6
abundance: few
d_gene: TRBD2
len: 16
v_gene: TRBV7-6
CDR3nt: TGTGCCAGCAGCTCAATAAGCGGGAGTGGGGCCAACGTCCTGACTTTC
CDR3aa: CASSSISGSGANVLTF

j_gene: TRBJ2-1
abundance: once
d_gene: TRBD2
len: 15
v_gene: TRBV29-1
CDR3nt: TGCAGCGTCCCTAGCGGGAGGGCCTCCTACAATGAGCAGTTCTTC
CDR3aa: CSVPSGRASYNEQFF

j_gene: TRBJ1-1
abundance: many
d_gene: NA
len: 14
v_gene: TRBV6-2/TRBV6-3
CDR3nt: TGTGCCAGCAGTTATTACACCATGAACACTGAAGCTTTCTTT
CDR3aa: CASSYYTMNTEAFF

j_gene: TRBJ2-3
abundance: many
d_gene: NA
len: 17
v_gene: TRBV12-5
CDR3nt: TGTGCTAGTGGTTTGGATCCGACAGGCCCCAACACAGATACGCAGTATTTT
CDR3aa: CASGLDPTGPNTDTQYF

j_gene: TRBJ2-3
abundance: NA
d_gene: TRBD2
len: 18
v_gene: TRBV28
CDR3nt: TGTGCCAGCAGTTTGTTGCCTCTAGCGGGAGGGCCGACAGATACGCAGTATTTT
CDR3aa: CASSLLPLAGGPTDTQYF

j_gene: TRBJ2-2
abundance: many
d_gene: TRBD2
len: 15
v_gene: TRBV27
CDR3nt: TGTGCCAGCAGTTTGACGGCGGGAGTCACCGGGGAGCTGTTTTTT
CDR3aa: CASSLTAGVTGELFF

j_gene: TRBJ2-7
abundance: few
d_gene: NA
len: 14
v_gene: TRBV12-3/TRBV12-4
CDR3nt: TGTGCCAGCAGTTTAGGACAAGCCTCCTACGAGCAGTACTTC
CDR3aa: CASSLGQASYEQYF

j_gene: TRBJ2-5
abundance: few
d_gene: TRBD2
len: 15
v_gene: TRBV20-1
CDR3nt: TGCAGTGCCCCCGTAAACCCGGGACTAAAAGAGACCCAGTACTTC
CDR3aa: CSAPVNPGLKETQYF

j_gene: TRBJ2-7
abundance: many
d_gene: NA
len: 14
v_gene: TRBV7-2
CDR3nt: TGTGCCAGCAGCCCTAGTGTCTCCTCCTACGAGCAGTACTTC
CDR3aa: CASSPSVSSYEQYF

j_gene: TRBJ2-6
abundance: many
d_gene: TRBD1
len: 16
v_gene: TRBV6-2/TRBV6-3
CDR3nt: TGTGCCAGCAGCCCGATGACAGGGGTTGGGGCCAACGTCCTGACTTTC
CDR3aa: CASSPMTGVGANVLTF

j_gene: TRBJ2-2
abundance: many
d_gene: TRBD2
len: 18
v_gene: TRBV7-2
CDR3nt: TGTGCCAGCAGCTTAGTGGCTTCTAGCGGAGCTAACACCGGGGAGCTGTTTTTT
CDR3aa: CASSLVASSGANTGELFF

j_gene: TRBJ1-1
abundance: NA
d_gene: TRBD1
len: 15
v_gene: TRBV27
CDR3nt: TGTGCCAGCACTTCGAGGGGGCGAGGGGGCACTGAAGCTTTCTTT
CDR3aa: CASTSRGRGGTEAFF

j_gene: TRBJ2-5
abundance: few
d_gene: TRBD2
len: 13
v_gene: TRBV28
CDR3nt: TGTGCCAGCAACGGCGGGAGGGGAGAGACCCAGTACTTC
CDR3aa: CASNGGRGETQYF

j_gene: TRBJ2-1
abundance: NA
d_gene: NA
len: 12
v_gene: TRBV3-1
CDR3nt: TGTGCCAGCAACCACTTATACAATGAGCAGTTCTTC
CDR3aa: CASNHLYNEQFF

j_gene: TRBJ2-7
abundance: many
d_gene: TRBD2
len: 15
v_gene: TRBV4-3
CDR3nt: TGTGCCAGCAGCCAAGGACTAGCGGGCTCCTACGAGCAGTACTTC
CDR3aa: CASSQGLAGSYEQYF

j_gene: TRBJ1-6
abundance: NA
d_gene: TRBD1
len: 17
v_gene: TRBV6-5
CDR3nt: TGTGCCAGCAGTCTCTCAAAACAGACAGGGAGATCCTCACCCCTCCACTTT
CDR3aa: CASSLSKQTGRSSPLHF

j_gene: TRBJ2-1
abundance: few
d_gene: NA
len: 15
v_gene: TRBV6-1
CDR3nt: TGTGCCAGCAGTCGCACAGGACCGGCGGACAATGAGCAGTTCTTC
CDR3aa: CASSRTGPADNEQFF

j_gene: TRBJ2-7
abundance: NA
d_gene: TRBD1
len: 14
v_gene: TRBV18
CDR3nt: TGTGCCAGCTCAATGAGGACAGGCTCCTACGAGCAGTACTTC
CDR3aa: CASSMRTGSYEQYF

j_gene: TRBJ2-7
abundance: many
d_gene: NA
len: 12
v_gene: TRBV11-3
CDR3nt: TGTGCCAGCACCTCCGAATCCAACGAGCAGTACTTC
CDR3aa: CASTSESNEQYF

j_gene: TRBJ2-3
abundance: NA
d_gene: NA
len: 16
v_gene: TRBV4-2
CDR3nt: TGTGCCAGCAGCCAAGATGACAGGACTAGCACAGATACGCAGTATTTT
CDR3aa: CASSQDDRTSTDTQYF